This TCR beta chain emerged from a study of a mutant IDH1 vaccine in newly diagnosed glioma. Study at large: Treated individuals were 62.5% male and approximately 38% female, averaging about 40 years of age. Before enrollment, patients got radiotherapy alone, temozolomide alone, or mostly the combination.

To note about this clone: Its antigen is as yet unknown.

Time point specified: baseline, week 1 (first vaccination visit). Treatment given: pre-vaccination baseline after standard-of-care therapy. In every donor, the tumor was a new WHO grade 3 or 4 IDH1-mutant, ATRX-lost astrocytoma. Whole-study findings and limits: Pseudoprogression apparently tracked independently of changes in top peripheral T cell clonotypes.

The repertoire was sequenced with immunoSEQ multiplex PCR; TCRdb's copy has only in-frame clones and lacks some. The sample yields approximately 70,000 clones, just over 85% seen once. The sequences come from PBMCs, collected from a glioma patient treated with radiotherapy, temozolomide or both. The sequence derives from a man aged 25-40 years with glioma.

Written as DNA, the CDR3 is TGCGCCAGCAGGAACGACTTGAATGAGCAGTTCTTC. This encodes CASRNDLNEQFF. The chain links TRBV4-1 to TRBJ2-1; D gene unclear. This CDR3 has 12 residues. V was pared by 6 bases and J by 7 bases, with 10 bases between. Germline V gene data show CDR1 as MGHRA and CDR2 as YSYEKL.